A single sample gave rise to the 18 T cell receptor beta chains below, sequenced in a study of cytomegalovirus exposure and HLA in healthy donors. Primers for the PCR totalled 60 Vbeta and 13 Jbeta. The method was immunoSEQ multiplex PCR; TCRdb's version includes in-frame clones alone and lacks a portion of them. Of about 180,000 clones listed, almost 80% are singletons. The sequenced material came from PBMCs. These receptors all come from a man aged 25 to 40 in good health and CMV-seronegative.

The J gene is TRBJ1-2, the V gene TRBV5-5, with TRBD1 identical over 9 bases. Germline V gives CDR1 SGHKS, CDR2 YYEKEE (reference sequence). The V segment lost 0 bases and the J segment 8 bases; nucleotides outside the gene matches: 5. The CDR3 runs 14 residues. CDR3 sequence reads: CASSLDRGQEGYTF. CDR3 bases: TGTGCCAGCAGCTTGGACAGGGGGCAAGAAGGCTACACCTTC.

The chain recombines TRBV28 with TRBJ2-1; D gene ambiguous. CDR1 is MDHEN and CDR2 is SYDVKM in the germline V gene. The CDR3 runs to 12 residues. V lost 6 bases, J lost 5 bases, and 8 bases lay in between. CDR3 protein: CASRFLDNEQFF. CDR3 coding DNA: TGTGCCAGCAGATTCTTAGACAATGAGCAGTTCTTC.

Notes on this clone: Mismatch with germline at one junction end may stem from a read error. The chain combines TRBV7-2 with TRBJ2-7, with D possibly being TRBD2 (6 bases). This CDR3 has 16 amino acids. Germline V gives CDR1 SGHTA, CDR2 FQGNSA. The DNA for the CDR3 is TGTGCCAGCAGCCTAGCGACTAGGGTTATCTCCTACGAGCAGTACTTC. Protein product: CASSLATRVISYEQYF.

The J gene is TRBJ2-4, the V gene TRBV5-5; 11 positions agree with TRBD1. The CDR3 is made up of 16 amino acids. Germline V lookup: CDR1 SGHKS, CDR2 YYEKEE (reference sequence). Germline trimming cut 4 bases from V and 2 bases from J; bases unmatched to any gene: 5. This chain's CDR3 is CASSIGTGGTKNIQYF. As DNA, the CDR3 is TGTGCCAGCAGCATTGGGACAGGGGGGACCAAAAACATTCAGTACTTC. Together with reference TRBV5-5 and TRBJ2-4, the CDR3 gives the full variable domain: DAGVTQSPTHLIKTRGQQVTLRCSPISGHKSVSWYQQVLGQGPQFIFQYYEKEERGRGNFPDRFSARQFPNYSSELNVNALLLGDSALYLCASSIGTGGTKNIQYFGAGTRLSVL.

This clone was detected only a few times. The chain employs TRBV6-5 and TRBJ2-7, with TRBD2 matching over 11 bases. This CDR3 is built from 14 residues. The germline V gene has CDR1 MNHEY and CDR2 SVGAGI. The V and J ends lost 7 bases and 3 bases, in that order; junction bases with no gene match: 5. Here the CDR3 reads CASKRLAGHYEQYF. CDR3 coding DNA: TGTGCCAGCAAGAGACTAGCGGGACACTACGAGCAGTACTTC.

V is TRBV11-1 and J is TRBJ1-4; D remains unclear. This CDR3 is built from 16 residues. V lost 5 bases to trimming and J lost 0 bases, with 13 bases between them. Looked up from germline, CDR1 is SGHAT and CDR2 is FQDESV (reference sequence). The CDR3 loop is CASSPPVRSTNEKLFF. The CDR3 DNA is TGTGCCAGCAGCCCTCCGGTCCGCTCAACTAATGAAAAACTGTTTTTT.

The gene calls are TRBV30 and TRBJ2-3; 8 bases map to TRBD2. This CDR3 comprises 14 residues. CDR1 is GTSNPN, CDR2 SVGIG, per germline (reference sequence). The ends lost 2 bases at V and 3 bases at J; junction bases unmatched: 4. This CDR3 reads CAWSFRGGTDTQYF. The CDR3 DNA is TGTGCCTGGAGTTTCCGGGGGGGAACAGATACGCAGTATTTT.

The chain joins TRBV11-3 to TRBJ2-3, with 15 nucleotides matching TRBD2. Germline V gene lookup returns CDR1 SGHNT and CDR2 YENEEA. The V gene end was trimmed by 4 bases and the J gene end by 4 bases; junction bases not matched to a gene: 6. This CDR3 contains 17 residues. The CDR3 here is CASSSGLAGGESDTQYF. Here the CDR3 DNA reads TGTGCCAGCAGCTCCGGACTAGCGGGGGGGGAGTCAGATACGCAGTATTTT.

This clone was seen more than once but under ten times. This chain joins TRBV2 and TRBJ2-5, with TRBD1 matching 10 bases. V gave up 5 bases and J gave up 5 bases; unmatched junction bases: 5. Germline CDR1 reads SNHLY; CDR2 reads FYNNEI. CDR3 size: 14 residues. The DNA for the CDR3 is TGTGCCAGCAGTAGGGACAGGGGTTTTGAGACCCAGTACTTC. It is translated as CASSRDRGFETQYF.

The rearrangement uses TRBV2 and TRBJ2-5; a possible D gene is TRBD2 (5 bases). CDR1 is SNHLY and CDR2 is FYNNEI in the germline V gene. V lost 4 bases to trimming and J lost 2 bases, with 14 bases between them. The CDR3 length is 15 residues. The CDR3 region has the DNA TGTGCCAGCAGTGGGACTCGGCTGACTCAAGAGACCCAGTACTTC. Amino acid sequence: CASSGTRLTQETQYF.

In this sample, this clone turned up a few times. The rearrangement links TRBV11-3 to TRBJ1-1, with D perhaps TRBD1 (6 bases). There are 13 residues in the CDR3. Trimming removed 5 bases from V and 3 bases from J, with 10 bases in between. CDR1 and CDR2 (germline): SGHNT, YENEEA. CDR3 sequence (DNA): TGTGCCAGCAGCACAGGGTTGGACACTGAAGCTTTCTTT. As protein: CASSTGLDTEAFF. Full variable domain (rest looked up from reference TRBV11-3 and TRBJ1-1): EAGVVQSPRYKIIEKKQPVAFWCNPISGHNTLYWYLQNLGQGPELLIRYENEEAVDDSQLPKDRFSAERLKGVDSTLKIQPAELGDSAVYLCASSTGLDTEAFFGQGTRLTVV.

This chain joins TRBV13 and TRBJ2-7; D not certain. The CDR3 has 17 amino acids. Per germline, CDR1 PRHDT and CDR2 FYEKMQ (reference sequence). With 0 bases removed from V and 5 bases from J, the gap between germline ends came to 20 bases. The CDR3: CASSLGPSSVGLHEQYF. The CDR3 DNA reads as TGTGCCAGCAGCTTAGGGCCCTCGAGCGTGGGTCTCCACGAGCAGTACTTC.

V usage is TRBV4-3 and J usage is TRBJ2-7, with TRBD2 matching over 12 bases. This CDR3 spans 18 amino acids. V lost 6 bases, J lost 1 base, and 13 bases stayed unmatched. CDR1 and CDR2 from the germline V gene are LGHNA and YSLEER. The DNA for the CDR3 is TGCGCCAGCAGTCCCGGCGACTTACTAGCGGGGGGATCCTACGAGCAGTACTTC. It translates to CASSPGDLLAGGSYEQYF.

J is TRBJ1-1 and V is TRBV19; tentative D call: TRBD1 (6 bases). The germline CDR1 and CDR2 sequences are LNHDA and SQIVND (reference sequence). V was pared by 6 bases and J by 1 base, with 12 bases between. The CDR3 extends over 14 amino acids. The CDR3 reads CASRIQGTNTEAFF. The CDR3 bases are TGTGCCAGTAGGATACAGGGAACGAACACTGAAGCTTTCTTT.

The chain employs TRBV4-3 and TRBJ2-6; D may be TRBD1 (6 bases). V lost 0 bases, J lost 3 bases, and 15 bases lay in between. The CDR3 spans 18 residues. CDR1 and CDR2 (germline): LGHNA, YSLEER. The CDR3 loop is CASSQDPRGGLGANVLTF. The CDR3 region has the DNA TGCGCCAGCAGCCAAGATCCCAGGGGTGGGCTTGGGGCCAACGTCCTGACTTTC.

This clone appeared once. The genes are TRBV19 and TRBJ1-5; TRBD1 aligns across 7 bases. With 6 bases clipped from V and 5 bases from J, the junction kept 10 bases outside the gene matches. CDR3 size: 15 residues. The germline V gene encodes CDR1 LNHDA and CDR2 SQIVND (reference sequence). CDR3 protein: CASRGWAGGYQPQHF. The DNA of the CDR3 is TGTGCCAGTAGGGGATGGGCAGGGGGGTATCAGCCCCAGCATTTT.

Remarks on this clone: The identical CDR3 is also encoded by other nucleotide sequences in the sample. This rearrangement joins TRBV28 to TRBJ1-2; 7 positions match TRBD1. Unmatched junction bases numbered 4, after V lost 5 bases and J lost 4 bases. Per germline, CDR1 MDHEN and CDR2 SYDVKM. The CDR3 is 13 amino acids. CDR3 residues: CASSLQGPYGYTF. CDR3 in DNA: TGTGCCAGCAGTCTACAGGGGCCCTATGGCTACACCTTC.

The V gene is TRBV19, the J gene TRBJ1-4; 10 bases map to TRBD1. Germline V gives CDR1 LNHDA, CDR2 SQIVND (reference sequence). CDR3 length equals 17 residues. Trimming at V came to 6 bases and at J to 5 bases, leaving 12 bases not matched to a gene. The CDR3: CASSPYPPGQGNEKLFF. Here the CDR3 DNA reads TGTGCCAGTAGCCCTTATCCGCCGGGACAGGGGAATGAAAAACTGTTTTTT.